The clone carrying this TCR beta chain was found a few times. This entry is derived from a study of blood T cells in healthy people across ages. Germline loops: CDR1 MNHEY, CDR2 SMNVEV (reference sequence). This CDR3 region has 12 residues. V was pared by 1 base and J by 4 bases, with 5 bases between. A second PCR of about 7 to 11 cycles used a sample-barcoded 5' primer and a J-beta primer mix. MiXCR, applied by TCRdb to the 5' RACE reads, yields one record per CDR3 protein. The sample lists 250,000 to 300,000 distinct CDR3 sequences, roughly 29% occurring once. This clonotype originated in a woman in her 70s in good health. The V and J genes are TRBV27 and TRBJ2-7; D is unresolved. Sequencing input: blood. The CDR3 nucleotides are TGTGCCAGCAGTTTATTAAAATACGAGCAGTACTTC. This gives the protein CASSLLKYEQYF.